The 30 T cell receptor beta chains in this list originate from one sample, sequenced in a study of blood T cell repertoires in COVID-19. Sequencing used immunoSEQ multiplex PCR; TCRdb keeps in-frame clones, though not all of them. Found here are around 180,000 clones, roughly four fifths of them singletons; the top ten hold 10% to 15%. Sequences were obtained from PBMCs or T cells enriched from blood (not recorded which). Receptor source: a man in his fifties or sixties who had recovered from COVID-19.

V gene TRBV19 combines with J gene TRBJ2-7; 8 bases line up with TRBD1. The ends lost 5 bases at V and 1 base at J; junction bases unmatched: 7. The V gene's germline CDR1 is LNHDA and CDR2 SQIVND (reference sequence). CDR3 length: 15 residues. CDR3 DNA: TGTGCCAGTAGTGTCGGGACAGGCAATTCCTACGAGCAGTACTTC. This codes for CASSVGTGNSYEQYF.

The V and J genes are TRBV5-6 and TRBJ2-4; weak D call: TRBD1 (5 bases). Germline V gene lookup returns CDR1 SGHDT and CDR2 YYEEEE. The CDR3 is made up of 15 amino acids. Trimming shortened V by 2 bases and J by 5 bases, and 14 bases separated the two germline ends. In nucleotides, the CDR3 is TGTGCCAGCAGCTTACAGGTGGTAGGGCAAAACATTCAGTACTTC. Translated, it gives CASSLQVVGQNIQYF.

CDR3 in amino acids: CASSPLTVYTEAFF. The CDR3 nucleotides read TGCGCCAGCAGCCCCCTGACAGTTTACACTGAAGCTTTCTTT. V usage is TRBV5-1 and J usage is TRBJ1-1, with D maybe TRBD1 (5 bases). The CDR3 extends over 14 amino acids. Germline lookup yields CDR1 SGHRS and CDR2 YFSETQ. The V and J ends lost 4 bases and 3 bases respectively, with 13 bases between them. Looking up the rest from reference TRBV5-1 and TRBJ1-1 gives the full variable domain: KAGVTQTPRYLIKTRGQQVTLSCSPISGHRSVSWYQQTPGQGLQFLFEYFSETQRNKGNFPGRFSGRQFSNSRSEMNVSTLELGDSALYLCASSPLTVYTEAFFGQGTRLTVV.

V gene TRBV7-6 combines with J gene TRBJ1-5; TRBD1 might be the D (5 bases). The CDR3 loop spans 16 amino acids. Germline values: CDR1 SGHVS, CDR2 FNYEAQ. Trimming pared 5 bases from V and 2 bases from J, leaving 16 bases between. Here the CDR3 DNA reads TGTGCCAGCAGCCCTAGTAAGGCGGGGGGCAATCAGCCCCAGCATTTT. Its translation is CASSPSKAGGNQPQHF.

V is TRBV7-2 and J is TRBJ1-2; D might be TRBD1 (5 bases). The CDR3 loop spans 15 amino acids. Germline V CDR1 and CDR2: SGHTA, FQGNSA. Trimming shortened V by 2 bases and J by 0 bases, and 10 bases separated the two germline ends. CDR3 coding DNA: TGTGCCAGCAGCTTAACCGGGGGGGCTAACTATGGCTACACCTTC. It is translated as CASSLTGGANYGYTF.

V usage is TRBV6-5 and J usage is TRBJ2-3; 7 bases match TRBD2. J lost 6 bases, V lost 4 bases, and 7 bases had no gene match. The CDR3 covers 14 residues. Per the germline V gene, CDR1 is MNHEY and CDR2 is SVGAGI. The chain's CDR3 is CASSLTAGIDTQYF. The CDR3 nucleotides read TGTGCCAGCAGTTTGACAGCGGGGATTGATACGCAGTATTTT.

The gene calls are TRBV21-1 and TRBJ1-1; the listed D gene, TRBD1, was not tested against the DNA. TRBV21-1 is recorded as a pseudogene. There are 12 residues in the CDR3. DNA for the CDR3: TGTGCCAGCACCAGGTTTGAGAAGGAAGCTTTCTTT. It translates to CASTRFEKEAFF.

The rearrangement uses TRBV7-9 and TRBJ2-7; 8 positions agree with TRBD2. CDR1 and CDR2 (germline): SEHNR, FQNEAQ (reference sequence). V lost 7 bases, J lost 6 bases, and 11 bases stayed unmatched. The CDR3 covers 14 residues. The CDR3 loop is CASKPPGLVGEQYF. The DNA of the CDR3 is TGTGCCAGCAAGCCCCCGGGACTAGTGGGCGAGCAGTACTTC.

This clone has only a few counts. The chain is built from TRBV11-2 and TRBJ1-6, with a tentative D call TRBD1 (5 bases). Trimming cost V 5 bases and J 0 bases, with 14 bases left between them. Germline CDR1 and CDR2: SGHAT and FQNNGV. The CDR3 consists of 17 residues. The CDR3 sequence: CASSQPRESSYNSPLHF. CDR3 nucleotide sequence: TGTGCCAGCAGCCAGCCCAGGGAAAGCTCCTATAATTCACCCCTCCACTTT.

The rearrangement uses TRBV7-6 and TRBJ1-1, with 7 bases matching TRBD1. The CDR3 is 15 amino acids. Germline trimming cut 3 bases from V and 1 base from J; bases unmatched to any gene: 5. Germline CDR1 reads SGHVS; CDR2 reads FNYEAQ. The CDR3 region is CASSLRTGQNTEAFF. The CDR3 DNA reads TGTGCCAGCAGCTTGAGGACAGGCCAGAACACTGAAGCTTTCTTT.

This sequence joins TRBV7-3 and TRBJ2-7, with 11 bases matching TRBD1. J gave up 5 bases and V 5 bases, and 5 bases lay outside the gene matches. CDR3 length: 14 amino acids. CDR1 SGHTA and CDR2 FQGTGA come from the germline V gene. DNA of the CDR3: TGTGCCAGCAGCCCAGGACAGGGGGCCCACGAGCAGTACTTC. Its protein is CASSPGQGAHEQYF. The variable domain in full, with the rest retrieved from reference TRBV7-3 and TRBJ2-7, is GAGVSQTPSNKVTEKGKYVELRCDPISGHTALYWYRQSLGQGPEFLIYFQGTGAADDSGLPNDRFFAVRPEGSVSTLKIQRTERGDSAVYLCASSPGQGAHEQYFGPGTRLTVT.

The V and J genes are TRBV6-5 and TRBJ1-5; no firm D call. This CDR3 spans 10 amino acids. Germline values: CDR1 MNHEY, CDR2 SVGAGI. Trimming removed 6 bases from V and 11 bases from J, with 8 bases in between. The CDR3 coding sequence is TGTGCCAGCAGCTCCCCGTCCCAGCATTTT. Protein: CASSSPSQHF.

V is TRBV9 and J is TRBJ2-1; D is unclear. Germline V gives CDR1 SGDLS, CDR2 YYNGEE. The CDR3 runs 13 residues. V was clipped by 0 bases and J by 9 bases, with 10 bases between them. The chain's CDR3 is CASSVGGVSEQFF. CDR3 nucleotide sequence: TGTGCCAGCAGCGTAGGAGGAGTGTCTGAGCAGTTCTTC.

The J gene is TRBJ1-2, the V gene TRBV18; 10 nucleotides agree with TRBD1. Trimming took 3 bases from V and 4 from J; bases not matched to a gene: 5. From germline, CDR1 is KGHSH and CDR2 LQKENI. This CDR3 has 15 amino acids. The CDR3 sequence is CASSPGQGGSYGYTF. CDR3 nucleotide sequence: TGTGCCAGCTCACCTGGACAGGGGGGAAGCTATGGCTACACCTTC.

The rearrangement uses TRBV28 and TRBJ1-1; D not resolved. Germline CDR1 and CDR2: MDHEN and SYDVKM. The CDR3 is made up of 14 amino acids. Between the trimmed V and J ends, which lost 5 bases and 4 bases, there was a span of 14 bases. CDR3 loop: CASSLMGAATEAFF. The DNA of the CDR3 is TGTGCCAGCAGTCTTATGGGAGCGGCCACTGAAGCTTTCTTT.

About this clone itself: This may come from a read error, since a much larger clone is one base off. J is TRBJ2-7 and V is TRBV5-8; a possible D gene is TRBD1 (6 bases). The CDR3 consists of 13 residues. Trimming took off 1 base at V and 4 bases at J, with 9 bases between the two ends. Germline CDR1 reads SGHTS; CDR2 reads YDEGEE. CDR3 protein: CASSLKQGYEQYF. The DNA for the CDR3 is TGTGCCAGCAGCTTGAAACAGGGTTACGAGCAGTACTTC.

The V and J genes are TRBV4-1 and TRBJ1-1; D is unresolved. The germline V and J ends were trimmed by 1 base and 4 bases, with 13 bases remaining between them. This CDR3 has 15 amino acids. Germline lookup yields CDR1 MGHRA and CDR2 YSYEKL. The CDR3, as DNA: TGCGCCAGCAGCCAAGCCCCGGGCGGGATCACTGAAGCTTTCTTT. This sequence encodes CASSQAPGGITEAFF.

The rearrangement joins TRBV2 to TRBJ2-5; 10 bases align to TRBD1. The CDR3 is 17 residues long. Trimming at V came to 4 bases and at J to 5 bases, leaving 13 bases not matched to a gene. The germline CDR1 and CDR2 sequences are SNHLY and FYNNEI. CDR3 DNA: TGTGCCAGCAGTGGTAAAAGAAGACAGGGGGCCGCGGAGACCCAGTACTTC. Its translation is CASSGKRRQGAAETQYF.

The rearrangement uses TRBV28 and TRBJ1-2; a weak D match, TRBD1 (6 bases). Per germline, CDR1 MDHEN and CDR2 SYDVKM. The germline V and J ends were trimmed by 7 bases and 3 bases, with 21 bases remaining between them. There are 16 residues in the CDR3. The CDR3 sequence: CASTDRGGWGHYGYTF. The CDR3 nucleotides are TGTGCCAGCACCGATAGGGGGGGGTGGGGGCACTATGGCTACACCTTC.

DNA of the CDR3: TGTGCCAGCGGCCAGGGACAGGGCTTTGGAAACACCATATATTTT. Residues: CASGQGQGFGNTIYF. The chain has TRBV6-5 and TRBJ1-3; TRBD1 matches at 9 bases. CDR1 and CDR2 (germline): MNHEY, SVGAGI. V shed 8 bases, J shed 3 bases, and the junction held 8 bases outside the gene matches. This CDR3 region has 15 residues.

The genes are TRBV6-5 and TRBJ1-4; the match to TRBD1 covers 9 bases. V gave up 3 bases and J gave up 8 bases; unmatched junction bases: 10. Germline loops: CDR1 MNHEY, CDR2 SVGAGI. CDR3 length: 16 amino acids. CDR3 DNA: TGTGCCAGCAGTTATACGCGAGGGACAGGGAGGGAAAAACTGTTTTTT. This codes for CASSYTRGTGREKLFF.

Only a few counts were recorded for this clone. At the DNA level, this CDR3 is encoded by other sequences in the same sample as well. The rearrangement joins TRBV5-1 to TRBJ1-3, with 7 bases fitting TRBD1. Trimming at V came to 0 bases and at J to 1 base, leaving 7 bases not matched to a gene. CDR1 is SGHRS and CDR2 is YFSETQ in the germline V gene. The CDR3 consists of 17 residues. The CDR3 bases are TGCGCCAGCAGCTTGGCCCCTACAGGGGTTTCTGGAAACACCATATATTTT. Translation: CASSLAPTGVSGNTIYF.

The gene calls are TRBV7-6 and TRBJ1-1; D not certain. CDR1 and CDR2 (germline): SGHVS, FNYEAQ. Trimming cost V 5 bases and J 5 bases, with 12 bases left between them. The CDR3 has 13 amino acids. This CDR3 is CASSRETSTEAFF. The CDR3 DNA sequence: TGTGCCAGCAGCCGGGAAACTTCGACTGAAGCTTTCTTT.

V and J are TRBV19 and TRBJ2-1, with TRBD2 identical over 12 bases. The CDR3 has 15 residues. The germline V gene has CDR1 LNHDA and CDR2 SQIVND (reference sequence). Trimming at V came to 7 bases and at J to 8 bases, leaving 9 bases not matched to a gene. CDR3 sequence (DNA): TGTGCCAGTAAAACCCGGACTAGCGGGGCTTATGAGCAGTTCTTC. This encodes CASKTRTSGAYEQFF.

In DNA, the CDR3 is TGCAGTGCTGCGGGGGGGACTGAAGCTTTCTTT. It encodes CSAAGGTEAFF. V and J are TRBV20-1 and TRBJ1-1; a possible D gene is TRBD1 (5 bases). The CDR3 length is 11 residues. CDR1 is DFQATT and CDR2 is SNEGSKA in the germline V gene (reference sequence). Between the trimmed V and J ends, which lost 5 bases and 5 bases, there was a span of 9 bases.

In this sample, this clone turned up a few times. This chain uses TRBV6-5 with TRBJ2-3, with a possible D match to TRBD1 (6 bases). Germline V CDR1 and CDR2: MNHEY, SVGAGI. The CDR3 covers 11 residues. V was pared by 6 bases and J by 8 bases, with 9 bases between. For the CDR3, the DNA is TGTGCCAGCAGGCTACAGGGTACGCAGTATTTT. Protein sequence: CASRLQGTQYF.

The CDR3 DNA follows: TGTGCCAGCAGCGGGGCGGGGGGATCTGGAAACACCATATATTTT. Translated: CASSGAGGSGNTIYF. The gene calls are TRBV7-8 and TRBJ1-3, with D possibly TRBD1 on 5 matching bases. The germline CDR1 and CDR2 sequences are SGHVS and FQNEAQ. Trimming took 5 bases from V and 1 from J, leaving 12 bases between them. The CDR3 extends over 15 amino acids.

The gene calls are TRBV5-6 and TRBJ1-5; a possible D gene is TRBD1 (5 bases). This CDR3 is built from 14 residues. CDR1 is SGHDT and CDR2 is YYEEEE in the germline V gene. V shed 0 bases and J shed 6 bases, with 10 bases lying between them. The CDR3 protein is CASSLGQTLQPQHF. CDR3 bases: TGTGCCAGCAGCTTGGGACAGACCCTTCAGCCCCAGCATTTT.

The CDR3 is CASSVQGRQPQHF. The CDR3 DNA sequence: TGTGCCAGCTCAGTACAGGGGCGTCAGCCCCAGCATTTT. The gene calls are TRBV18 and TRBJ1-5, with 7 bases that match TRBD1. There are 13 residues in the CDR3. Germline V gives CDR1 KGHSH, CDR2 LQKENI. V was pared by 5 bases and J by 6 bases, with 4 bases of the junction left unmatched.

This clone was recorded many times. The rearrangement links TRBV2 to TRBJ2-4, with 13 bases identical to TRBD2. The CDR3 spans 19 residues. Germline loops: CDR1 SNHLY, CDR2 FYNNEI. V lost 6 bases, J lost 0 bases, and 11 bases stayed unmatched. CDR3 amino acids: CASRGAGTSGVEAKNIQYF. CDR3 sequence (DNA): TGTGCCAGCAGAGGCGCCGGGACTAGCGGGGTGGAAGCCAAAAACATTCAGTACTTC. Looking up the rest from reference TRBV2 and TRBJ2-4 gives the full variable domain: EPEVTQTPSHQVTQMGQEVILRCVPISNHLYFYWYRQILGQKVEFLVSFYNNEISEKSEIFDDQFSVERPDGSNFTLKIRSTKLEDSAMYFCASRGAGTSGVEAKNIQYFGAGTRLSVL.